These T cell receptor beta chains were read from a single sample in a study of regulatory T cells in long-lasting Graves disease. TCRdb fed the multiplex PCR reads into MiXCR, producing one record per CDR3 protein. The table has 700,000 or so distinct CDR3 sequences, approximately 31% seen once. Sequences were derived from peripheral blood mononuclear cells (PBMCs), sampled when the disease was refractory, from a patient treated with antithyroid drugs. The receptors derive from a female donor with Graves disease. CDR3s include the opening cysteine and the closing phenylalanine or tryptophan. Fields, in order: D gene, J gene, clone size, V gene, CDR3 protein, CDR3 DNA. D genes are given only for firm matches. The size of a clone is reported for some rows only, either as once, few or many, or as a class for expanded clones.

>NA|TRBJ2-7|NA|TRBV20-1
CSARPSGRHYEQYF
TGCAGTGCTAGACCCTCCGGACGACACTACGAGCAGTACTTC
>TRBD1|TRBJ1-1|NA|TRBV12-3/TRBV12-4
CASTRDRGLVGVSTEAFF
TGTGCCAGCACCCGGGACAGGGGGCTGGTGGGAGTAAGCACTGAAGCTTTCTTT
>TRBD1|TRBJ2-1|NA|TRBV28
CASSSKGTGSEQFF
TGTGCCAGCAGCTCCAAGGGGACAGGGAGCGAGCAGTTCTTC
>NA|TRBJ1-2|few|TRBV3-1
CASSQDLMGYTF
TGTGCCAGCAGCCAAGATCTGATGGGCTACACCTTC
>TRBD1|TRBJ1-6|NA|TRBV15
CATSRDRGNSPLHF
TGTGCCACCAGCAGAGACAGGGGGAATTCACCCCTCCACTTT
>NA|TRBJ2-7|NA|TRBV20-1
CSAREGQHVYEQYF
TGCAGTGCTAGAGAAGGTCAACACGTCTACGAGCAGTACTTC
>NA|TRBJ2-5|NA|TRBV12-3/TRBV12-4
CASSLGPQETRYF
TGTGCCAGCAGTTTAGGCCCACAAGAGACCCGGTACTTC
>TRBD1|TRBJ2-3|NA|TRBV28
CASSLFPGGADTQYF
TGTGCCAGCAGTTTATTCCCAGGGGGCGCAGATACGCAGTATTTT
>NA|TRBJ1-1|few|TRBV12-3/TRBV12-4
CASSLMGISEAFF
TGTGCCAGCAGTTTAATGGGTATTTCTGAAGCTTTCTTT
>TRBD2|TRBJ2-2|many|TRBV2
CASSETGGPTGELFF
TGTGCCAGCAGTGAAACGGGAGGGCCCACCGGGGAGCTGTTTTTT
>TRBD1|TRBJ1-5|few|TRBV20-1
CSARETGAPNQPQHF
TGCAGTGCTAGAGAGACAGGGGCTCCCAATCAGCCCCAGCATTTT
>NA|TRBJ2-7|few|TRBV7-9
CASSPSDSYEQYF
TGTGCCAGCAGCCCCTCGGACAGTTACGAGCAGTACTTC
>NA|TRBJ2-2|NA|TRBV7-6
CASSLETGAGELFF
TGTGCCAGCAGCTTAGAGACAGGCGCCGGGGAGCTGTTTTTT
>TRBD1|TRBJ1-2|NA|TRBV19
CASSTRLIVTGGVGYGYTF
TGTGCCAGTAGTACCCGACTCATCGTTACAGGGGGCGTCGGCTATGGCTACACCTTC
>TRBD1|TRBJ1-1|NA|TRBV6-2/TRBV6-3
CASSYLAGGSEAFF
TGTGCCAGCAGTTATTTGGCAGGGGGCAGTGAAGCTTTCTTT
>NA|TRBJ1-3|NA|TRBV7-9
CASSYQRESGNTIYF
TGTGCCAGCAGCTACCAGAGGGAATCTGGAAACACCATATATTTT
>NA|TRBJ2-2|NA|TRBV11-2
CASSYTRGDTGELFF
TGTGCCAGCAGCTACACTAGAGGGGACACCGGGGAGCTGTTTTTT
>NA|TRBJ1-2|NA|TRBV19
CATSRSALGYTF
TGTGCCACCTCCCGGTCCGCTCTTGGCTACACCTTC
>NA|TRBJ2-7|NA|TRBV7-2
CASSLGLNPVSYEQYF
TGTGCCAGCAGCTTAGGTTTGAATCCAGTCTCCTACGAGCAGTACTTC
>TRBD1|TRBJ1-2|NA|TRBV12-3/TRBV12-4
CASSSRRGLYGYTF
TGTGCCAGCAGCTCCCGGAGGGGGCTTTATGGCTACACCTTC
>NA|TRBJ2-1|NA|TRBV27
CATSLGSSYNEQFF
TGTGCCACCAGCCTTGGCAGCTCCTACAATGAGCAGTTCTTC
>NA|TRBJ2-5|many|TRBV7-9
CASSLAAETQYF
TGTGCCAGCAGCTTAGCGGCCGAGACCCAGTACTTC
>TRBD2|TRBJ2-7|NA|TRBV29-1
CSVGAIAGAHYEQYF
TGCAGCGTTGGAGCCATAGCGGGAGCCCACTACGAGCAGTACTTC
>NA|TRBJ1-1|many|TRBV19
CASSMGRNTEAFF
TGTGCCAGTAGTATGGGGCGGAACACTGAAGCTTTCTTT
>NA|TRBJ1-6|NA|TRBV20-1
CSASMPRGNSPLHF
TGCAGTGCTAGTATGCCCCGGGGTAATTCACCCCTCCACTTT
>NA|TRBJ2-2|NA|TRBV4-1
CASSQVGFGLSTGELFF
TGCGCCAGCAGCCAAGTCGGGTTCGGGCTCAGCACCGGGGAGCTGTTTTTT
>TRBD1|TRBJ1-2|few|TRBV28
CGIRGSRQGLHGYTF
TGTGGGATCAGGGGATCGAGACAGGGGCTCCATGGCTACACCTTC
>NA|TRBJ1-5|NA|TRBV2
CASSPTRGVFQPQHF
TGTGCCAGCAGTCCGACCCGGGGGGTTTTTCAGCCCCAGCATTTT
>NA|TRBJ2-5|many|TRBV2
CASSVGQFETQYF
TGTGCCAGCAGTGTAGGACAATTCGAGACCCAGTACTTC
>NA|TRBJ2-2|many|TRBV2
CASSVSSNTGELFF
TGTGCCAGCAGTGTCTCTAGCAACACCGGGGAGCTGTTTTTT
>TRBD2|TRBJ2-7|NA|TRBV6-5
CASSSWTSGSLDEQYF
TGTGCCAGCAGTTCCTGGACTAGCGGGAGTTTAGACGAGCAGTACTTC
>TRBD1|TRBJ2-2|NA|TRBV24-1
CATGAGPGQEYTHLLAGELFF
TGTGCCACGGGGGCGGGCCCGGGACAGGAATACACTCATCTTTTGGCCGGGGAGCTGTTTTTT
>TRBD2|TRBJ2-5|NA|TRBV7-9
CASSFGTSGSVFETQYF
TGTGCCAGCAGTTTCGGGACTAGCGGGAGTGTGTTCGAGACCCAGTACTTC
>NA|TRBJ2-1|many|TRBV12-3/TRBV12-4
CASRTLAWSYNEQFF
TGTGCCAGCAGGACTCTAGCGTGGTCCTACAATGAGCAGTTCTTC
>NA|TRBJ2-7|few|TRBV6-2/TRBV6-3
CASSSPGQIYEQYF
TGTGCCAGCAGTTCCCCGGGACAAATCTACGAGCAGTACTTC
>NA|TRBJ2-6|NA|TRBV28
CASSLNRNSGANVLTF
TGTGCCAGCAGCTTAAACAGAAACTCTGGGGCCAACGTCCTGACTTTC
>NA|TRBJ1-6|NA|TRBV6-1
CASTKDHYNSPLHF
TGTGCCAGCACCAAGGACCACTATAATTCACCCCTCCACTTT
>TRBD1|TRBJ1-4|many|TRBV2
CASNLQGDGEKLFF
TGTGCCAGCAACCTACAGGGGGACGGAGAAAAACTGTTTTTT
>NA|TRBJ1-1|many|TRBV2
CASSWMYTEAFF
TGTGCCAGCAGCTGGATGTACACTGAAGCTTTCTTT
>TRBD1|TRBJ1-1|many|TRBV28
CASRPTGIRMNTEAFF
TGTGCCAGCAGACCGACAGGGATTCGAATGAACACTGAAGCTTTCTTT
>NA|TRBJ2-5|many|TRBV2
CASSVGGAYQETQYF
TGTGCCAGCAGTGTCGGCGGAGCGTACCAAGAGACCCAGTACTTC